There are many counts of the clone carrying this TCR beta chain. This entry belongs to a study of sequential checkpoint blockade in melanoma. Study-level information: DNA from 91 pretreatment tumor samples underwent TCRβ immunosequencing. Over 20 patients had matched tumor biopsies before treatment and at week 13 after nivolumab or ipilimumab alone.

Sample treatment: randomized to nivolumab then ipilimumab (arm A) or the reverse (arm B). DNA-damaging chemotherapy had not been given to any patient beforehand. Some clones are missing from TCRdb's copy, which holds only in-frame ones; the method was immunoSEQ multiplex PCR. Here the sample spans about 10,000 clones, more than 20% being singletons. V lost 3 bases, J lost 1 base, and 9 bases lay in between. CDR3 size: 14 residues. Germline CDR1 SGHVS, CDR2 FNYEAQ. The chain links TRBV7-6 to TRBJ1-2, with D unclear. Material: tumor tissue (inferred from file names), obtained from a patient given nivolumab and ipilimumab in sequence. The clonotype comes from a human donor with melanoma. The CDR3 nucleotides are TGTGCCAGCAGCTTGCGGTGGCTTAACTATGGCTACACCTTC. It translates to CASSLRWLNYGYTF.